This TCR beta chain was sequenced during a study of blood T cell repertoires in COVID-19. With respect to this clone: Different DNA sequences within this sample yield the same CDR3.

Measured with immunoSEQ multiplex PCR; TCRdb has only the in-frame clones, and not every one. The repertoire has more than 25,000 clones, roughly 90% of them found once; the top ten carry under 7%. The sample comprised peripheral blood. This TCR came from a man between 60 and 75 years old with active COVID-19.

CDR3 region: CASSPSGVNTGELFF. Written as DNA, the CDR3 is TGTGCCAGCAGCCCTAGCGGGGTGAACACCGGGGAGCTGTTTTTT. The V gene is TRBV7-2, the J gene TRBJ2-2; 9 bases are shared with TRBD2. The V gene end was trimmed by 5 bases and the J gene end by 1 base; junction bases not matched to a gene: 2. Germline CDR1 is SGHTA and CDR2 is FQGNSA. This CDR3 comprises 15 residues.